The 8 T cell receptor beta chains presented below share a single source sample, sequenced in a study of T-cell memory formation after mild COVID-19. TCRdb ran MiXCR on the 5' RACE reads and lists one entry per CDR3 protein. The repertoire holds roughly 250,000 distinct CDR3 sequences, around 15% seen once, with roughly a fifth in the top ten. Sequenced sample: PBMCs or a T cell subset sorted from them (not recorded which). Source of these receptors: a man aged 18 to 29 who had mild COVID-19 (a few samples of this study predate the infection). Cell type and time point are not known.

This clonotype was observed a handful of times. This chain uses TRBV9 with TRBJ2-5; D not certain. The V gene lost 0 bases and the J gene lost 2 bases, with 11 bases spanning the gap. Germline V lookup: CDR1 SGDLS, CDR2 YYNGEE. The CDR3 sequence is 15 residues long. The CDR3 DNA reads TGTGCCAGCAGCGTAGGAGCAGTCCATCAAGAGACCCAGTACTTC. Its protein is CASSVGAVHQETQYF.

This clonotype was found once. This chain uses TRBV7-6 with TRBJ2-3, with D maybe TRBD1 (5 bases). Germline V CDR1 and CDR2: SGHVS, FNYEAQ. The CDR3 totals 12 residues. The germline V and J ends were trimmed by 6 bases and 6 bases, with 10 bases remaining between them. CDR3 sequence reads: CASSPGFDTQYF. DNA of the CDR3: TGTGCCAGCAGTCCAGGGTTTGATACGCAGTATTTT.

This chain connects TRBV4-3 to TRBJ1-5; D unresolved. Between the trimmed V and J ends, which lost 4 bases and 4 bases, there was a span of 14 bases. Germline V gene data show CDR1 as LGHNA and CDR2 as YSLEER. CDR3 length: 15 amino acids. Written as DNA, the CDR3 is TGCGCCAGCAGCCCTGGGGTGTTCGGGAATCAGCCCCAGCATTTT. This encodes CASSPGVFGNQPQHF.

V usage is TRBV11-2 and J usage is TRBJ2-5, with D tentatively TRBD1 (5 bases). V dropped 5 bases and J dropped 3 bases, with 10 bases sitting between them. This CDR3 region has 13 residues. Germline assignment: CDR1 SGHAT and CDR2 FQNNGV. The chain's CDR3 is CASSGGAEETQYF. The CDR3 DNA is TGTGCCAGCAGCGGTGGGGCAGAAGAGACCCAGTACTTC. Combining the CDR3 with reference TRBV11-2 and TRBJ2-5 gives the whole variable domain EAGVAQSPRYKIIEKRQSVAFWCNPISGHATLYWYQQILGQGPKLLIQFQNNGVVDDSQLPKDRFSAERLKGVDSTLKIQPAKLEDSAVYLCASSGGAEETQYFGPGTRLLVL.

This clonotype appeared a few times. The J gene is TRBJ2-7, the V gene TRBV24-1; 10 bases line up with TRBD2. The CDR3 runs 15 residues. The germline V gene has CDR1 KGHDR and CDR2 SFDVKD. V was clipped by 0 bases and J by 5 bases; unmatched bases: 3. CDR3 bases: TGTGCCACCAGTGATTTGCACAGCGGGGGGGACGAGCAGTACTTC. Its protein product is CATSDLHSGGDEQYF.

This clonotype was counted a few times. The chain joins TRBV5-6 to TRBJ2-3; D is possibly TRBD2 (5 bases). The length of the CDR3 is 15 residues. Between the trimmed V and J ends, which lost 3 bases and 5 bases, there was a span of 16 bases. Germline CDR1 is SGHDT and CDR2 is YYEEEE. CDR3 nucleotide sequence: TGTGCCAGCAGCTGGGAGACCCAGACCGTAGATACGCAGTATTTT. Translated, it gives CASSWETQTVDTQYF.

This clonotype was counted between two and nine times. V usage is TRBV20-1 and J usage is TRBJ1-1; 9 nucleotides align to TRBD1. The CDR3 contains 12 residues. Germline V gives CDR1 DFQATT, CDR2 SNEGSKA (reference sequence). Trimming at V came to 6 bases and at J to 6 bases, leaving 5 bases not matched to a gene. This chain's CDR3 is CSARQGGSEAFF. The CDR3 nucleotides read TGCAGTGCAAGACAGGGGGGATCTGAAGCTTTCTTT.

This clonotype was observed at least ten times. This CDR3 reads CASSVGEGEDQPQHF. CDR3 coding DNA: TGTGCCAGCAGCGTCGGAGAGGGGGAGGATCAGCCCCAGCATTTT. The chain recombines TRBV9 with TRBJ1-5; a weak D match, TRBD1 (6 bases). Germline V gene lookup returns CDR1 SGDLS and CDR2 YYNGEE. The CDR3 contains 15 residues. V shed 2 bases and J shed 5 bases, with 14 bases lying between them.